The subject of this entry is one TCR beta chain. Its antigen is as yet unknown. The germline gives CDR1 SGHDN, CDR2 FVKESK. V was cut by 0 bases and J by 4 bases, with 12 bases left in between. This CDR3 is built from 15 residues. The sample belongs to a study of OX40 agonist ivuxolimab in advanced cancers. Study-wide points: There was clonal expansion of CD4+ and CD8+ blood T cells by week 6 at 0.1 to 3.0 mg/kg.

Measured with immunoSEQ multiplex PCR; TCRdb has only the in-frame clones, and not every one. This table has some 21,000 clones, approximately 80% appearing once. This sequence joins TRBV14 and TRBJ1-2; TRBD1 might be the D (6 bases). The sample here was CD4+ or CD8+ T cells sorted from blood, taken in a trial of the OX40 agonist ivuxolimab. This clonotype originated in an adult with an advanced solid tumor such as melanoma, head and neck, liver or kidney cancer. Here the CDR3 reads CASSQDLGGSYGYTF. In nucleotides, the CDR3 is TGTGCCAGCAGCCAAGACCTCGGGGGCTCCTATGGCTACACCTTC.